The 26 T cell receptor beta chains reported below all come from one sample, sequenced in a study of blood T cell repertoires in COVID-19. Only in-frame clones appear in the TCRdb table, and some are missing; sequencing was by immunoSEQ multiplex PCR. The profile covers tens of thousands of clones, with approximately 71% appearing a single time and around 4% taken by the ten largest. The sequenced sample was peripheral blood. Receptors originate from a woman aged 45-59 years with acute or convalescent COVID-19.

The chain couples TRBV18 to TRBJ1-5, with 7 bases identical to TRBD1. The CDR3 is 14 amino acids. Germline V gene sequence: CDR1 KGHSH, CDR2 LQKENI. Trimming cost V 2 bases and J 4 bases; bases outside gene matches: 2. CDR3 residues: CASSPSGGNQPQHF. Here the CDR3 DNA reads TGTGCCAGCTCACCATCAGGGGGTAATCAGCCCCAGCATTTT.

The chain combines TRBV28 with TRBJ1-6; D gene uncertain. CDR1 is MDHEN, CDR2 SYDVKM, per germline. Trimming removed 1 base at V and 1 base at J, with 8 bases between. The CDR3 consists of 16 residues. The CDR3 sequence is CASSLSGRSYNSPLHF. The CDR3 DNA reads TGTGCCAGCAGTTTATCGGGGAGATCCTATAATTCACCCCTCCACTTT.

V is TRBV5-1 and J is TRBJ1-2, with a possible D match to TRBD1 (5 bases). The CDR3 has 14 amino acids. V was clipped by 0 bases and J by 0 bases, with 6 bases between them. Germline-derived CDR1 and CDR2 are SGHRS and YFSETQ. The chain's CDR3 is CASSLGGSNYGYTF. CDR3 sequence (DNA): TGCGCCAGCAGCTTGGGGGGCTCTAACTATGGCTACACCTTC.

The chain joins TRBV28 to TRBJ1-1; no clear D. The CDR3 length is 12 residues. Germline CDR1 is MDHEN and CDR2 is SYDVKM. V was clipped by 5 bases and J by 8 bases, with 12 bases between them. The DNA of the CDR3 is TGTGCCAGCAGTCTAGGCACCTCAGAAGCTTTCTTT. Amino acid sequence: CASSLGTSEAFF.

This clone was seen more than once but under ten times. The gene calls are TRBV4-1 and TRBJ2-7; the D gene is possibly TRBD1 (5 bases). Per the germline V gene, CDR1 is MGHRA and CDR2 is YSYEKL. CDR3 size: 14 residues. V was cut by 0 bases and J by 2 bases, with 8 bases left in between. The CDR3 spells CASSQEDSPYEQYF. Written as DNA, the CDR3 is TGCGCCAGCAGCCAAGAAGACAGCCCCTACGAGCAGTACTTC.

This chain connects TRBV19 to TRBJ2-2, with D uncertain. Trimming took 3 bases from V and 8 from J, leaving 7 bases between them. CDR3 length: 12 residues. Germline V gene sequence: CDR1 LNHDA, CDR2 SQIVND (reference sequence). The chain's CDR3 is CASSISWGELFF. In nucleotides, the CDR3 is TGTGCCAGTAGTATCAGTTGGGGGGAGCTGTTTTTT. Variable domain in full (rest from reference TRBV19 and TRBJ2-2): DGGITQSPKYLFRKEGQNVTLSCEQNLNHDAMYWYRQDPGQGLRLIYYSQIVNDFQKGDIAEGYSVSREKKESFPLTVTSAQKNPTAFYLCASSISWGELFFGEGSRLTVL.

The V call is TRBV7-8, the J call TRBJ1-5; no clear D gene. CDR3 size: 15 residues. Per germline, CDR1 SGHVS and CDR2 FQNEAQ. V lost 5 bases and J 6 bases, leaving 17 bases between the germline ends. The CDR3 region is CASSLYRDWSQPQHF. The CDR3 bases are TGTGCCAGCAGCCTCTACCGGGATTGGAGTCAGCCCCAGCATTTT.

The chain joins TRBV6-5 to TRBJ1-1; TRBD1 agrees at 7 bases. The J segment lost 4 bases and the V segment lost 7 bases, leaving 3 bases of the junction unmatched. The CDR3 has 12 residues. CDR1 is MNHEY and CDR2 is SVGAGI in the germline V gene. The chain's CDR3 is CASTGGSTEAFF. The CDR3, as DNA: TGTGCCAGCACAGGGGGGTCCACTGAAGCTTTCTTT.

V and J are TRBV5-1 and TRBJ2-2; TRBD1 matches at 9 bases. V was clipped by 7 bases and J by 4 bases; unmatched bases: 8. Germline-derived CDR1 and CDR2 are SGHRS and YFSETQ. CDR3 length: 15 amino acids. The CDR3 DNA is TGCGCCAGCTATAAACAGGGGGCCGGCACCGGGGAGCTGTTTTTT. Protein product: CASYKQGAGTGELFF.

The genes are TRBV3-1 (or the pseudogene TRBV3-2) and TRBJ2-3; TRBD2 matches at 12 bases. The V gene end was trimmed by 5 bases and the J gene end by 4 bases; junction bases not matched to a gene: 4. The CDR3 contains 15 residues. Per germline, CDR1 LGHDT and CDR2 YNNKEL (reference sequence). The CDR3 is CASSELAGGPDTQYF. As DNA, the CDR3 is TGTGCCAGCAGCGAACTAGCGGGGGGCCCAGATACGCAGTATTTT.

V and J are TRBV6-2 or TRBV6-3 and TRBJ2-2, with 10 bases aligning to TRBD2. CDR1 is MNHEY, CDR2 SVGEGT, per germline. CDR3 length equals 15 residues. Unmatched junction bases numbered 1, after V lost 2 bases and J lost 4 bases. CDR3 DNA sequence: TGTGCCAGCAGTTACAGCGGGGGGGCCACCGGGGAGCTGTTTTTT. This translates into CASSYSGGATGELFF.

The chain recombines TRBV5-1 with TRBJ2-7; TRBD1 might be the D (6 bases). This CDR3 is built from 17 residues. Germline V gives CDR1 SGHRS, CDR2 YFSETQ. The V end lost 2 bases, the J end lost 2 bases, and 20 bases lay between the germline ends. The DNA of the CDR3 is TGCGCCAGCAGCTTAGCCGTCAGGGGAGAGTCGGCCTACGAGCAGTACTTC. Its translation: CASSLAVRGESAYEQYF.

The CDR3 DNA sequence: TGTGCCAGCAGCTTAGTAGGACAGAGCAATCAGCCCCAGCATTTT. Its translation is CASSLVGQSNQPQHF. The V gene is TRBV7-2, the J gene TRBJ1-5; maybe TRBD1 (6 bases). Germline V gene sequence: CDR1 SGHTA, CDR2 FQGNSA. The V gene lost 1 base and the J gene lost 1 base, with 8 bases spanning the gap. CDR3 length equals 15 residues.

The CDR3 reads CASSPVTGNTEAFF. The CDR3 DNA reads as TGTGCCAGCAGCCCTGTCACGGGGAACACTGAAGCTTTCTTT. The chain employs TRBV3-1 (or the pseudogene TRBV3-2) and TRBJ1-1; D not resolved. The germline V gene encodes CDR1 LGHDT and CDR2 YNNKEL (reference sequence). The ends were cut back, 4 bases at V and 1 base at J, with 10 bases in the middle. The CDR3 covers 14 residues.

CDR3 DNA sequence: TGTGCCAGCAGTCTACAGACACCTCGTTTCACAGATACGCAGTATTTT. It yields the protein CASSLQTPRFTDTQYF. The gene calls are TRBV27 and TRBJ2-3; D gene unclear. This CDR3 is built from 16 residues. V gave up 5 bases and J gave up 2 bases, with 17 bases separating them. Germline-derived CDR1 and CDR2 are MNHEY and SMNVEV (reference sequence).

The chain combines TRBV6-5 with TRBJ2-1; 8 bases align to TRBD2. The V and J ends lost 8 bases and 4 bases, in that order; junction bases with no gene match: 10. The germline V gene encodes CDR1 MNHEY and CDR2 SVGAGI. CDR3 length: 15 amino acids. CDR3 residues: CASSGSVAGYNEQFF. The CDR3, as DNA: TGTGCCAGCTCCGGATCTGTAGCGGGGTACAATGAGCAGTTCTTC.

The CDR3 reads CASSFLRQETQYF. In DNA form, the CDR3 reads TGCGCCAGCAGCTTTCTCAGACAAGAGACCCAGTACTTC. The rearrangement links TRBV5-1 to TRBJ2-5; D uncertain. Per germline, CDR1 SGHRS and CDR2 YFSETQ. Trimming took 2 bases from V and 2 from J, leaving 7 bases between them. The length of the CDR3 is 13 residues.

This clone appeared a few times. V and J are TRBV5-8 and TRBJ1-1; 8 nucleotides match TRBD1. The CDR3 runs 16 residues. Germline CDR1 SGHTS, CDR2 YDEGEE. The V segment lost 5 bases and the J segment 6 bases; nucleotides outside the gene matches: 15. CDR3 residues: CASRRGVDRGPAEAFF. The CDR3 region has the DNA TGTGCCAGCAGGAGGGGGGTTGACAGGGGCCCAGCTGAAGCTTTCTTT.

The table lists this clone with a count of one. V and J are TRBV4-3 and TRBJ1-2; maybe TRBD1 (6 bases). There are 13 residues in the CDR3. The V gene's germline CDR1 is LGHNA and CDR2 YSLEER. V was trimmed by 3 bases and J by 7 bases, leaving 12 bases between them. The CDR3, as DNA: TGCGCCAGCAGCCAGAGCGGGACAACTGGCTACACCTTC. Protein sequence: CASSQSGTTGYTF.

The chain uses TRBV30 and TRBJ1-3; TRBD1 aligns across 9 bases. The CDR3 loop spans 17 amino acids. V lost 6 bases to trimming and J lost 3 bases; unmatched junction nucleotides: 15. Germline assignment: CDR1 GTSNPN and CDR2 SVGIG (reference sequence). CDR3 protein: CACSEGTGSVDGNTIYF. For the CDR3, the DNA is TGTGCCTGCTCGGAGGGGACAGGGAGTGTTGATGGAAACACCATATATTTT.

This chain connects TRBV7-9 to TRBJ2-5, with D possibly matching TRBD1 (5 bases). V was pared by 4 bases and J by 5 bases, with 8 bases between. The CDR3 covers 12 residues. Germline CDR1 and CDR2: SEHNR and FQNEAQ (reference sequence). The DNA for the CDR3 is TGTGCCAGCAGCTCCCCAGGGGAGACCCAGTACTTC. It specifies CASSSPGETQYF.

The chain uses TRBV3-1 (or the pseudogene TRBV3-2) and TRBJ1-3; no firm D call. Germline CDR1 reads LGHDT; CDR2 reads YNNKEL (reference sequence). V lost 8 bases and J 7 bases, leaving 12 bases between the germline ends. This CDR3 is 12 amino acids long. The CDR3 region is CASQNQWNTIYF. For the CDR3, the DNA is TGTGCCAGCCAAAACCAGTGGAACACCATATATTTT.

This clone was seen more than once but under ten times. The chain recombines TRBV4-2 with TRBJ1-1; 8 bases map to TRBD1. Germline values: CDR1 LGHNA, CDR2 YNFKEQ. The CDR3 consists of 15 residues. Trimming took 4 bases from V and 3 from J; bases not matched to a gene: 7. The CDR3 spells CASSPAGGADTEAFF. The CDR3 region has the DNA TGTGCCAGCAGCCCCGCAGGGGGCGCGGACACTGAAGCTTTCTTT.

As for this clone: One end of the junction varies from germline; a read error may be responsible. This chain uses TRBV7-9 with TRBJ1-1; maybe TRBD1 (6 bases). The germline V gene encodes CDR1 SEHNR and CDR2 FQNEAQ (reference sequence). The CDR3 covers 15 residues. DNA of the CDR3: TGTGCCAGCACCTCTCTCGGGCAGGGGAACTCTGAAGCTTTCTTT. Translation gives CASTSLGQGNSEAFF.

The V and J genes are TRBV6-5 and TRBJ2-1, with D perhaps matching TRBD1 (6 bases). Germline-derived CDR1 and CDR2 are MNHEY and SVGAGI. The CDR3 extends over 16 amino acids. Trimming pared 2 bases from V and 7 bases from J, leaving 18 bases between. The CDR3 coding sequence is TGTGCCAGCAGTTACCAGGGGCCTTCTCTCTCGAATGAGCAGTTCTTC. Translating it yields CASSYQGPSLSNEQFF.

This clone showed up just a few times. The chain links TRBV3-1 (or the pseudogene TRBV3-2) to TRBJ1-1; D gene uncertain. The CDR3 loop spans 14 amino acids. V was pared by 3 bases and J by 1 base, with 9 bases between. Germline lookup yields CDR1 LGHDT and CDR2 YNNKEL (reference sequence). The CDR3 nucleotides are TGTGCCAGCAGCCACAGGCAGCCGAACACTGAAGCTTTCTTT. It is translated as CASSHRQPNTEAFF.